The rows below give T cell receptor beta chains drawn from one sample of a study of T cells after posttransplantation cyclophosphamide. Libraries were prepared by immunoSEQ multiplex PCR; TCRdb keeps only in-frame clonotypes and omits some of them. Of about 8,800 clones listed, roughly 98% were seen once; the top ten hold 0.2% to 0.3%. The source material was naive CD4+ T cells sorted from PBMCs. These receptors originate from a woman in her sixties or seventies in good health, CMV-negative, and a related stem cell transplant donor. CDR3s include the opening cysteine and the closing phenylalanine or tryptophan. The D gene is left open where the match is weak. Size tells how often a clone was seen (once, few, many) or the class of an expanded clone, and some rows leave it out.

v_gene,j_gene,abundance,d_gene,CDR3aa,CDR3nt
TRBV28,TRBJ1-2,.,.,CASSSGRGYGYTF,TGTGCCAGCAGCTCGGGCAGGGGCTATGGCTACACCTTC
TRBV5-6,TRBJ1-4,.,.,CASSLRGSGEKLFF,TGTGCCAGCAGCTTGAGGGGGTCTGGTGAAAAACTGTTTTTT
TRBV18,TRBJ2-7,.,TRBD1,CASSPGTGEQYF,TGTGCCAGCTCACCGGGGACAGGCGAGCAGTACTTC
TRBV7-6,TRBJ2-4,.,TRBD2,CASSLGTRTRENIQYF,TGTGCCAGCAGCTTAGGGACTAGGACTCGGGAAAACATTCAGTACTTC
TRBV1,TRBJ2-1,.,.,CTSSQDHTSYRPAGGVDNEQFF,TGCACCAGCAGCCAAGACCATACTAGTTACAGACCAGCGGGGGGAGTAGACAATGAGCAGTTCTTC
TRBV5-6,TRBJ2-3,.,.,CASSRIGRNTDTQYF,TGTGCCAGCAGCCGGATTGGGAGAAACACAGATACGCAGTATTTT
TRBV7-8,TRBJ1-1,.,.,CASSLTRNTEAFF,TGTGCCAGCAGTCTGACACGGAACACTGAAGCTTTCTTT
TRBV5-4,TRBJ2-2,.,.,CASSLRTANTGELFF,TGTGCCAGCAGCTTAAGGACAGCGAACACCGGGGAGCTGTTTTTT
TRBV28,TRBJ2-5,.,TRBD1,CASSQDRGLETQYF,TGTGCCAGCAGCCAGGACAGGGGGCTGGAGACCCAGTACTTC
TRBV5-4,TRBJ2-7,.,TRBD2,CASSLRLAGFTYEQYF,TGTGCCAGCAGCTTGAGACTAGCGGGGTTCACCTACGAGCAGTACTTC
TRBV7-3,TRBJ2-2,.,.,CASSLSGQTNTGELFF,TGTGCCAGCAGCTTATCGGGTCAGACGAACACCGGGGAGCTGTTTTTT
TRBV4-2,TRBJ2-1,.,TRBD2,CASSPGLAGANEQFF,TGTGCCAGCAGCCCGGGACTAGCGGGAGCTAATGAGCAGTTCTTC
TRBV11-2,TRBJ1-6,.,TRBD1,CASSPPGQGLSPLHF,TGTGCCAGCAGCCCGCCGGGACAGGGGTTATCACCCCTCCACTTT
TRBV28,TRBJ1-4,.,.,CASSLNRLNEKLFF,TGTGCCAGCAGTTTAAACAGGCTCAATGAAAAACTGTTTTTT
TRBV28,TRBJ1-6,once,.,CASRRADRFYNSPLHF,TGTGCCAGCAGACGGGCGGACAGATTCTATAATTCACCCCTCCACTTT
TRBV19,TRBJ2-3,.,.,CASSPGVTQYF,TGTGCCAGTAGCCCGGGGGTTACGCAGTATTTT
TRBV29-1,TRBJ2-2,.,TRBD1,CSARGHMKQGPGELFF,TGCAGCGCTCGCGGCCATATGAAACAGGGGCCCGGGGAGCTGTTTTTT
TRBV19,TRBJ2-5,.,.,CASSIVLSPETQYF,TGTGCCAGTAGTATAGTTCTTAGCCCAGAGACCCAGTACTTC
TRBV6-1,TRBJ1-2,.,.,CASTPGGRMDGYTF,TGTGCCAGCACCCCCGGGGGGAGGATGGATGGCTACACCTTC
TRBV2,TRBJ1-1,.,.,CASSRVTNTEAFF,TGTGCCAGCAGTCGGGTCACGAACACTGAAGCTTTCTTT
TRBV21-1,TRBJ2-1,few,.,CASGLAGGGNEQFF,TGTGCCAGCGGACTAGCGGGAGGAGGTAATGAGCAGTTCTTC
TRBV7-8,TRBJ1-6,.,.,CASSLALAGSSYNSPLHF,TGTGCCAGCAGCTTAGCGTTGGCAGGAAGCTCCTATAATTCACCCCTCCACTTT
TRBV27,TRBJ1-3,.,.,CASRHRRGSSGNTIYF,TGTGCCAGCAGGCACCGACGGGGGAGCTCTGGAAACACCATATATTTT
TRBV20-1,TRBJ2-3,.,.,CSAPFSDTQYF,TGCAGTGCCCCCTTTTCAGATACGCAGTATTTT
TRBV15,TRBJ2-5,.,TRBD2,CATSRRFSGGGGETQYF,TGTGCCACCAGCCGCCGCTTCTCGGGCGGGGGGGGAGAGACCCAGTACTTC
TRBV28,TRBJ1-4,.,.,CASSSPMGGNEKLFF,TGTGCCAGCAGTTCCCCCATGGGGGGTAATGAAAAACTGTTTTTT
TRBV12-5,TRBJ2-5,once,.,CASGFSGQETQYF,TGTGCTAGTGGTTTCAGCGGCCAAGAGACCCAGTACTTC
TRBV5-1,TRBJ2-5,.,.,CASSTEARNMATQYF,TGCGCCAGCAGCACGGAGGCGAGGAATATGGCGACCCAGTACTTC
TRBV4-2,TRBJ2-2,.,TRBD2,CASSLGTSGTGELFF,TGTGCCAGCAGCCTCGGGACTAGCGGCACCGGGGAGCTGTTTTTT
TRBV10-1,TRBJ2-3,.,.,CASSERRGQGTQYF,TGCGCCAGCAGTGAGAGGAGGGGGCAAGGGACGCAGTATTTT
TRBV11-1,TRBJ2-5,.,.,CASSLRGQGETQYF,TGTGCCAGCAGCTTAAGGGGACAAGGAGAGACCCAGTACTTC
TRBV2,TRBJ2-1,.,TRBD2,CASSETLAGGPGQFF,TGTGCCAGCAGTGAGACCCTAGCGGGAGGGCCGGGGCAGTTCTTC
TRBV6-5,TRBJ2-7,.,TRBD2,CASTNSRGGTYEQYF,TGTGCCAGCACCAACTCCCGCGGGGGTACCTACGAGCAGTACTTC
TRBV5-1,TRBJ2-1,.,.,CASSLSQGFYNEQFF,TGCGCCAGCAGCTTGTCGCAGGGGTTCTACAATGAGCAGTTCTTC
TRBV9,TRBJ2-3,few,TRBD2,CASSGVTSGGDTQYF,TGTGCCAGCAGCGGCGTCACTAGCGGGGGTGATACGCAGTATTTT
TRBV29-1,TRBJ1-6,.,.,CSVGSSYNSPLHF,TGCAGCGTTGGAAGCTCCTATAATTCCCCCCTCCACTTT
TRBV28,TRBJ2-3,.,TRBD1,CASSLTGAGRTDTQYF,TGTGCCAGCAGTTTAACAGGGGCCGGTCGGACAGATACGCAGTATTTT
TRBV19,TRBJ1-6,.,.,CASSIRQGNSPLHF,TGTGCCAGTAGTATCAGGCAGGGTAATTCACCCCTCCACTTT
TRBV15,TRBJ1-1,.,TRBD1,CATSRTGVGRADRTEAFF,TGTGCCACCAGCAGGACAGGGGTTGGAAGGGCGGATAGAACTGAAGCTTTCTTT
TRBV19,TRBJ1-4,.,.,CASSLRQSNEKLFF,TGTGCCAGTAGTCTCCGACAGTCTAATGAAAAACTGTTTTTT
TRBV5-1,TRBJ1-2,.,.,CASSLDQGDGYTF,TGCGCCAGCAGCTTGGATCAGGGTGACGGCTACACCTTC
TRBV5-6,TRBJ2-5,.,.,CASSRVGSRETQYF,TGTGCCAGCAGTCGTGTTGGCAGTCGAGAGACCCAGTACTTC
TRBV7-9,TRBJ2-3,.,TRBD2,CASSLRLARSTDTQYF,TGTGCCAGCAGTTTACGACTAGCCCGTAGCACAGATACGCAGTATTTT
TRBV19,TRBJ2-5,.,TRBD1,CASSIRPTGGRETQYF,TGTGCCAGTAGTATTCGACCGACAGGGGGAAGGGAGACCCAGTACTTC
TRBV5-1,TRBJ2-7,.,TRBD1,CASSSGTGGYEQYF,TGCGCCAGCAGCTCGGGGACAGGGGGCTACGAGCAGTACTTC
TRBV7-3,TRBJ2-1,.,.,CASSLLAGKVYNEQFF,TGTGCCAGCAGCTTACTAGCCGGGAAAGTCTACAATGAGCAGTTCTTC
TRBV7-6,TRBJ2-1,once,TRBD1,CASSLGWTGVNEQFF,TGTGCCAGCAGCTTAGGGTGGACAGGGGTAAATGAGCAGTTCTTC
TRBV7-2,TRBJ2-1,.,.,CASSLGGSGYNEQFF,TGTGCCAGCAGCTTAGGTGGGAGCGGATACAATGAGCAGTTCTTC
TRBV19,TRBJ2-7,.,TRBD1,CASSSGSGTGSSYEQYF,TGTGCCAGTAGTTCTGGGTCGGGGACAGGGAGCTCCTACGAGCAGTACTTC